The clone carrying this T cell receptor (beta chain) has ten or more counts. Its antigen is not identified. Preparing the TCRbeta library involved the use of unique molecular identifiers. Using its own MiXCR run on the PCR reads, TCRdb lists one record per CDR3 protein. The sample records under 250,000 distinct CDR3 sequences, approximately 6.9% being singletons. Germline V CDR1 and CDR2: SQVTM, ANQGSEA. The germline V and J ends were trimmed by 4 bases and 3 bases, with 16 bases remaining between them. This CDR3 comprises 14 residues. This sample was included in a study of T-cell reconstitution after alpha-beta-depleted transplantation in children. Study results and caveats: Several hundred rapidly expanded clones from non-depleted graft cells reportedly supplied alpha-beta T cells about two months post-transplant. Newly produced T cells mostly accounted for T-cell counts and diversity one year post-transplant. High day-60 TCRbeta diversity in some patients came from surviving recipient T cells and thymic progenitors.

V usage is TRBV29-1 and J usage is TRBJ2-7; D gene ambiguous. Source: PBMCs, taken before TCRalphabeta/CD19-depleted stem cell transplant. The sequence was obtained from a boy aged 2 to 9 with acute lymphoblastic leukemia, due to receive a stem cell transplant. The CDR3 bases are TGCAGCGTTGGTGGGCTTGGGCAGGTCTACGAGCAGTACTTC. Its translation: CSVGGLGQVYEQYF.